This entry concerns a single TCR beta chain. Its matching antigen is unknown. TCRdb independently ran MiXCR on the reads; one entry per CDR3 protein. The table has several thousand distinct CDR3 sequences, about 26% seen once; the top ten hold less than 45%. These data are taken from a study of type 1 regulatory T cells. The overall study: This in vitro CD4 product, T-allo10, is enriched for Tr1 cells and alloantigen-specific. Regarding the study as a whole: Tr1 cells had a more restricted TCR repertoire than non-Tr1 cells.

The receptor was isolated from a human donor in good health. Source material: cultured type 1 regulatory T (Tr1) cells, either the whole culture or a sorted fraction (not recorded which).

The CDR3 nucleotides are TGTGCCAGCAGCTTGGCGATTAGCGGGGTTCCCTACGAGCAGTACTTC. This codes for CASSLAISGVPYEQYF. J is TRBJ2-7 and V is TRBV7-2; 8 bases are a match to TRBD2. The V and J ends lost 3 bases and 2 bases, in that order; junction bases with no gene match: 9. Germline V gene data show CDR1 as SGHTA and CDR2 as FQGNSA. The CDR3 sequence is 16 residues long.